This is a list of T cell receptor beta chains from one sample in a study of OX40 agonist ivuxolimab in advanced cancers. Clones were sequenced by immunoSEQ multiplex PCR, and TCRdb holds only the in-frame ones, with some missing. Of 70,000 to 80,000 clones in the sample, approximately 90% were seen once. The sequenced sample was CD4+ or CD8+ T cells sorted from blood, obtained in a trial of the OX40 agonist ivuxolimab. These receptors were obtained from an adult with an advanced solid tumor such as melanoma, head and neck, liver or kidney cancer. The CDR3 runs from the conserved cysteine through the conserved F or W. The D gene is left open where the match is weak. The size entry is marked missing in some rows and otherwise reads once, few, many or a size class.

TRBV5-8,-,TRBJ2-2,-,TGTGCCAGCAGCTGGGGACAACACAACACCGGGGAGCTGTTTTTT,CASSWGQHNTGELFF
TRBV2,-,TRBJ1-1,TRBD1,TGTGCCAGCAGTCGGGACAGGGGTATGAACACTGAAGCTTTCTTT,CASSRDRGMNTEAFF
TRBV7-2,-,TRBJ2-5,TRBD2,TGTGCCAGCAGCCCCCGGGGAGCGGGAGGACAAGAGACCCAGTACTTC,CASSPRGAGGQETQYF
TRBV11-3,once,TRBJ2-2,-,TGTGCCAGCAGCTTATTAACCAACACCGGGGAGCTGTTTTTT,CASSLLTNTGELFF
TRBV5-1,once,TRBJ2-3,TRBD2,TGCGCCAGCAGCTTGGCCCTAGCGGGACCTAGCACAGATACGCAGTATTTT,CASSLALAGPSTDTQYF
TRBV19,-,TRBJ2-7,TRBD2,TGTGCCAGTAGTAGTAGCGGGAGATACGAGCAGTACTTC,CASSSSGRYEQYF
TRBV13,-,TRBJ2-7,-,TGTGCCAGCAGCTTAGGGACACCGGCCTACGAGCAGTACTTC,CASSLGTPAYEQYF
TRBV10-3,-,TRBJ1-5,-,TGTGCCATCAGTGAAGATGGAGTTAGCAATCAGCCCCAGCATTTT,CAISEDGVSNQPQHF
TRBV5-6,-,TRBJ2-1,-,TGTGCCAGCAGCTTTGGCTCCTACAATGAGCAGTTCTTC,CASSFGSYNEQFF
TRBV27,-,TRBJ1-1,TRBD1,TGTGCCAGCAGTTGGCGGACAGGGTTGAACACTGAAGCTTTCTTT,CASSWRTGLNTEAFF
TRBV15,-,TRBJ1-3,-,TGTGCCACCAGCAGAGATAAGGGCTTGAATGGAAACACCATATATTTT,CATSRDKGLNGNTIYF
TRBV19,once,TRBJ2-5,TRBD1,TGTGCCAGTGGGGGACAGGGGGCAGGAGAGACCCAGTACTTC,CASGGQGAGETQYF
TRBV12-2,-,TRBJ1-1,-,TGTGCAAGTCGCTTAGGGACAGGGGCGAACACTGAAGCTTTCTTT,CASRLGTGANTEAFF
TRBV19,-,TRBJ1-3,-,TGTGCCAGTAGTATCGGGAGGGGTGGAAACACCATATATTTT,CASSIGRGGNTIYF
TRBV11-3,-,TRBJ2-5,TRBD1,TGTGCCAGCAGCTTAGATCTAAGGGACAGGGGAAGAAAGACCCAGTACTTC,CASSLDLRDRGRKTQYF
TRBV21-1,once,TRBJ1-6,-,TGTGCCAACCATGATTGGGGGGCCTCACCCCTCCACTTT,CANHDWGASPLHF
TRBV6-5,-,TRBJ1-2,-,TGTGCCAGCAGAAACCTGTTTGGGGGACTTTATGGCTACACCTTC,CASRNLFGGLYGYTF
TRBV6-4,-,TRBJ1-2,-,TGTGCCAGCAGTCCTAGAGACAGGAGGGGCTATGGCTACACCTTC,CASSPRDRRGYGYTF
TRBV12-5,-,TRBJ2-2,-,TGTGCTAGTGCCCCGTGGGGGGGCCTCACCGGGGAGCTGTTTTTT,CASAPWGGLTGELFF
TRBV19,-,TRBJ2-1,-,TGTGCCAGTAGTCTACAGGGACTCTACAATGAGCAGTTCTTC,CASSLQGLYNEQFF
TRBV14,few,TRBJ2-7,TRBD1,TGTGCCAGCAGCCTCAAAGGGACAGGGAGAAACGAGCAGTACTTC,CASSLKGTGRNEQYF
TRBV5-5,-,TRBJ1-1,TRBD1,TGTGCCAGCAGTCCGAAACAGGGGGTCATGACTGAAGCTTTCTTT,CASSPKQGVMTEAFF
TRBV27,-,TRBJ1-6,-,TGTGCCAGCAGTTTCCGAAATTCACCCCTCCACTTT,CASSFRNSPLHF
TRBV11-2,-,TRBJ2-7,-,TGTGCCAGCAGCTTACTCGAGCAGTACTTC,CASSLLEQYF
TRBV18,-,TRBJ2-7,-,TGTGCCAGCTCACCACCGGTAGCAGGACCAGCCTACGAGCAGTACTTC,CASSPPVAGPAYEQYF
TRBV30,-,TRBJ2-7,-,TGTGCCTGGAGCCGGGGATACGAGCAGTACTTC,CAWSRGYEQYF
TRBV27,-,TRBJ2-3,TRBD2,TGTGCCAGCAGTTCCTCGGCGACTAGCGGGAGTGTCACAGATACGCAGTATTTT,CASSSSATSGSVTDTQYF
TRBV6-5,-,TRBJ1-6,-,TGTGCCAGCCGTGGCGGTATCTATAATTCACCCCTCCACTTT,CASRGGIYNSPLHF
TRBV6-4,-,TRBJ2-7,TRBD2,TGTGCCAGCAGTGTTACTAGCGGGAGCGGCGAGCAGTACTTC,CASSVTSGSGEQYF
TRBV6-1,few,TRBJ2-2,TRBD1,TGTGCCAGCAGCCCGGGACAGTCGAACACCGGGGAGCTGTTTTTT,CASSPGQSNTGELFF
TRBV10-1,-,TRBJ2-7,TRBD2,TGCGCCAGCAGCGAGGGATCTAGCGGGAGAGGCGAGCAGTACTTC,CASSEGSSGRGEQYF
TRBV11-2,few,TRBJ2-7,-,TGTGCCAGCAGCTTCATAGGGAAACCTTACGAGCAGTACTTC,CASSFIGKPYEQYF
TRBV15,-,TRBJ1-5,-,TGTGCCACCAGCAGAGATAAGGGGCAGGGTCAGCCCCAGCATTTT,CATSRDKGQGQPQHF
TRBV19,-,TRBJ1-4,-,TGTGCCAGTAGTATTGGTGAGGGAAGTAGTGAAAAACTGTTTTTT,CASSIGEGSSEKLFF
TRBV11-2,-,TRBJ2-7,-,TGTGCCAGCAGCGGGAATACCCTCTACGAGCAGTACTTC,CASSGNTLYEQYF
TRBV11-1,-,TRBJ2-7,TRBD1,TGTGCCAGCAGCTTTACCGGGACAGATTACGAGCAGTACTTC,CASSFTGTDYEQYF
TRBV9,-,TRBJ2-1,TRBD2,TGTGCCAGCAGCCCGACTAGCGGGAGGTTTGGTCATGAGCAGTTCTTC,CASSPTSGRFGHEQFF
TRBV19,-,TRBJ2-5,-,TGTGCCAGTAGTATCCGACAGGACTTCCAAGAGACCCAGTACTTC,CASSIRQDFQETQYF
TRBV7-6,-,TRBJ1-3,-,TGTGCCAGCAGCTTAGACAGGGTTGGAAACACCATATATTTT,CASSLDRVGNTIYF
TRBV5-1,-,TRBJ2-2,-,TGCGCCAGCAGCTTGGAGCGTCCAGGGAGTTCCGGGGAGCTGTTTTTT,CASSLERPGSSGELFF
TRBV7-2,-,TRBJ2-1,TRBD1,TGTGCCAGCACCCAGGGGACAGGGGGGAGCTCCTACAATGAGCAGTTCTTC,CASTQGTGGSSYNEQFF
TRBV5-1,-,TRBJ1-1,-,TGCGCCAGCAGCCAGGGAGGGGGGAACACTGAAGCTTTCTTT,CASSQGGGNTEAFF
TRBV6-1,-,TRBJ1-5,-,TGTGCCAGCAGTGAAGCGACAGTTAATCAGCCCCAGCATTTT,CASSEATVNQPQHF
TRBV2,once,TRBJ1-2,TRBD1,TGTGCCAGCCGGGACAGGGGGGGCTATGGCTACACCTTC,CASRDRGGYGYTF
TRBV29-1,-,TRBJ2-5,-,TGCAGCGTTGGCGGGGAGACCCAGTACTTC,CSVGGETQYF
TRBV18,few,TRBJ1-2,-,TGTGCCAGCTCACCCCCAGCAGGGGTGGGCTACACCTTC,CASSPPAGVGYTF
TRBV5-1,-,TRBJ2-3,-,TGCGCCAGCAGCTTGGACGGAGAGACACGTGGGTATTTT,CASSLDGETRGYF
TRBV9,-,TRBJ2-1,TRBD2,TGTGCCAGCAGCGTACTCCCAGTCGCGGGAGATCATGAGCAGTTCTTC,CASSVLPVAGDHEQFF
TRBV19,-,TRBJ1-1,TRBD1,TGTGCCAGTTCCACGGGACAGGGGGTGGGCACTGAAGCTTTCTTT,CASSTGQGVGTEAFF
TRBV11-2,-,TRBJ2-5,-,TGTGCCAGCAGCCTGGGACTCGTCCAAGAGACCCAGTACTTC,CASSLGLVQETQYF
TRBV10-3,-,TRBJ2-1,-,TGTGCCATCAGTGACCTAAGCGGACTAAGCTCCTACAATGAGCAGTTCTTC,CAISDLSGLSSYNEQFF
TRBV30,once,TRBJ1-2,-,TGTGCCTCCAGGACGGGCAGTCGGGGCTATGGCTACACCTTC,CASRTGSRGYGYTF
TRBV5-1,-,TRBJ1-1,-,TGCGCCAGCAGCCGCCCACCGGGGAACACTGAAGCTTTCTTT,CASSRPPGNTEAFF
TRBV7-8,-,TRBJ2-7,TRBD2,TGTGCCAGCAGCCGGACTAGCGCATTACGGTACGAGCAGTACTTC,CASSRTSALRYEQYF
TRBV18,-,TRBJ2-7,-,TGTGCCAGCTCACCACCCAGATCCACCTACGAGCAGTACTTC,CASSPPRSTYEQYF
TRBV6-5,-,TRBJ2-7,-,TGTGCCAGCAGTTACGAACGGGGACCCTACGAGCAGTACTTC,CASSYERGPYEQYF
TRBV5-1,-,TRBJ2-3,TRBD2,TGCGCCAGCAGCTCCCCGGGATCGACTAGCGGGAGAACAGATACGCAGTATTTT,CASSSPGSTSGRTDTQYF
TRBV5-5,few,TRBJ1-3,-,TGTGCCAGCAGCTTGTTCCTCTCTGGAAACACCATATATTTT,CASSLFLSGNTIYF
TRBV5-5,-,TRBJ2-5,TRBD2,TGTGCCAGCAGCTTGGTGACTAGCGGTCAGGGAGAGACCCAGTACTTC,CASSLVTSGQGETQYF